This T cell receptor (beta chain) derives from a study of T cells in Graves' hyperthyroidism and ophthalmopathy. Aged 18 to 65, the patients had hyperthyroidism that was newly diagnosed and had lasted under 2 months. Patients were excluded because of uncontrolled infection, other autoimmune disease, pregnancy or lactation. Used for diagnoses were clinical symptoms, serum thyroxine and TRAb, thyroid ultrasound and orbital computed tomography. Whole-study results and caveats: The model identified upcoming ophthalmopathy a median about six months ahead of onset.

Trimming took 1 base from V and 6 from J; bases not matched to a gene: 5. CDR3 length: 15 amino acids. Germline V CDR1 and CDR2: ENHRY, SYGVKD. This clonotype was seen many times. Its antigen is currently unknown. Amplification of TCR beta CDR3 regions used RNA as the template. HTBI primers drove first-round RT-PCR of the TCR CDR3. TCRdb itself ran the multiplex PCR reads through MiXCR, one entry per CDR3 protein. The sample has hundreds of thousands of distinct CDR3 sequences, 46% seen once; the top ten hold 8% to 8.5%. The J gene is TRBJ1-2, the V gene TRBV10-3; 10 nucleotides align to TRBD1. The sample comprised peripheral blood or thyroid tissue (not recorded which). This receptor was taken from a woman between 18 and 30 years old with Graves' hyperthyroidism. This chain's CDR3 is CAISEFTGTGDGYTF. Here the CDR3 DNA reads TGTGCCATCAGTGAGTTTACCGGGACAGGGGATGGCTACACCTTC.